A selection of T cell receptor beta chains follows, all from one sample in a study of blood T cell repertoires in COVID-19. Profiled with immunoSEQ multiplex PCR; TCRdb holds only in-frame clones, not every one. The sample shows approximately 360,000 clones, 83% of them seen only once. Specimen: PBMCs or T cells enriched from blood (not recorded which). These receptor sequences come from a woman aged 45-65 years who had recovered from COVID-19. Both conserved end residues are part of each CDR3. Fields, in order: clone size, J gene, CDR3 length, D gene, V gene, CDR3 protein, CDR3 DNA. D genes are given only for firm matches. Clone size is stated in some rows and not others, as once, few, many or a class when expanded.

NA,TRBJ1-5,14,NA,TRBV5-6,CASSLREGNQPQHF,TGTGCCAGCAGCTTGAGGGAGGGGAATCAGCCCCAGCATTTT
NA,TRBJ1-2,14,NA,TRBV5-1,CASKPTDSNYGYTF,TGCGCCAGCAAACCGACAGACTCTAACTATGGCTACACCTTC
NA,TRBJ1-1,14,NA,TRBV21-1,CASSKALWRTEAFF,TGTGCCAGCAGCAAAGCGCTGTGGAGAACTGAAGCTTTCTTT
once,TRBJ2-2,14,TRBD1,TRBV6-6,CASRQGQATGELFF,TGTGCCAGCAGACAGGGACAGGCCACCGGGGAGCTGTTTTTT
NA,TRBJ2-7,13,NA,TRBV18,CASSPGSGFEQYF,TGTGCCAGCTCACCAGGATCAGGGTTCGAGCAGTACTTC
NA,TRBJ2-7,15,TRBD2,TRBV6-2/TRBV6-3,CASSFAGLPPYEQYF,TGTGCCAGCAGTTTCGCGGGACTACCCCCCTACGAGCAGTACTTC
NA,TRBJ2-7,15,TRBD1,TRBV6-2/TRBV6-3,CASSTGTGGVGEQYF,TGTGCCAGCAGTACGGGGACAGGGGGCGTCGGCGAGCAGTACTTC
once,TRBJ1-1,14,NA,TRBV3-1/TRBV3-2,CASSITALNTEAFF,TGTGCCAGCAGCATAACTGCCTTGAACACTGAAGCTTTCTTT
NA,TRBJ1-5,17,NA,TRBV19,CASSIARQGPSNQPQHF,TGTGCCAGTAGTATAGCTAGGCAGGGCCCTAGCAATCAGCCCCAGCATTTT
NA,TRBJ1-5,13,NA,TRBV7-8,CASSLGGGQPQHF,TGTGCCAGCAGCTTGGGAGGAGGCCAGCCCCAGCATTTT
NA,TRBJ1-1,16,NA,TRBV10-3,CAISESIGQTNTEAFF,TGTGCCATCAGTGAGTCGATAGGACAGACGAACACTGAAGCTTTCTTT
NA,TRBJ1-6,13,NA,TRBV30,CAWSFEVDSPLHF,TGTGCCTGGAGTTTTGAGGTTGATTCACCCCTCCACTTT
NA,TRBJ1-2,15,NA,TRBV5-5,CASSLGQAPLNGYTF,TGTGCCAGCAGCTTGGGTCAGGCCCCACTCAATGGCTACACCTTC
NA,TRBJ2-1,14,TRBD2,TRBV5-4,CASTLAGIGNEQFF,TGTGCCAGCACTCTAGCGGGAATAGGGAATGAGCAGTTCTTC
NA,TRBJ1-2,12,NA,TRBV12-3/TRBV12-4,CASSPGQWGYTF,TGTGCCAGCAGTCCAGGACAGTGGGGCTACACCTTC
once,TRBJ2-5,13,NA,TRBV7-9,CASSSSLSETQYF,TGTGCCAGCAGCTCCTCCCTTTCTGAGACCCAGTACTTC
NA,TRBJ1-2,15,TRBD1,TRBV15,CATSRAGQGNYGYTF,TGTGCCACCAGCAGAGCGGGACAGGGGAACTATGGCTACACCTTC
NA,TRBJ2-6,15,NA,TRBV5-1,CASSPRDAGANVLTF,TGCGCCAGCAGCCCCAGGGATGCTGGGGCCAACGTCCTGACTTTC
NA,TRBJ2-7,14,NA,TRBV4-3,CASSQDRGTYEQYF,TGCGCCAGCAGCCAAGATAGGGGGACCTACGAGCAGTACTTC
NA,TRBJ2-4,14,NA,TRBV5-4,CASSDGLAKNIQYF,TGTGCCAGCAGCGACGGACTAGCCAAAAACATTCAGTACTTC
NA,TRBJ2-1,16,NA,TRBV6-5,CASSYSSGTTYNEQFF,TGTGCCAGCAGTTACTCGTCGGGAACGACCTACAATGAGCAGTTCTTC
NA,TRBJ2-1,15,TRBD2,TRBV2,CASIQPGLASHEQFF,TGTGCCAGCATTCAACCGGGACTAGCATCGCATGAGCAGTTCTTC
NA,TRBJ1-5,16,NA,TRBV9,CASSAGGGFGNQPQHF,TGTGCCAGCAGCGCGGGGGGCGGGTTCGGCAATCAGCCCCAGCATTTT
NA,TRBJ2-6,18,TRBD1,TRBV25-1,CASSEDRGLSSGANVLTF,TGTGCCAGCAGTGAAGACAGGGGGCTGTCGTCTGGGGCCAACGTCCTGACTTTC
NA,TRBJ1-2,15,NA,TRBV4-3,CASSQDRLGGYGYTF,TGCGCCAGCAGCCAAGACCGCTTAGGCGGCTATGGCTACACCTTC
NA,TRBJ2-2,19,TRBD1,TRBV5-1,CASSPRSGGVIPNTGELFF,TGCGCCAGCAGCCCGAGATCAGGGGGCGTTATCCCGAACACCGGGGAGCTGTTTTTT
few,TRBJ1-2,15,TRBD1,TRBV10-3,CAISGGQDYNYGYTF,TGTGCCATCAGTGGGGGACAGGACTATAACTATGGCTACACCTTC